This T cell receptor beta chain is drawn from a study of blood T cell repertoires in COVID-19. Per the germline V gene, CDR1 is ENHRY and CDR2 is SYGVKD. V lost 2 bases, J lost 5 bases, and 12 bases lay in between. The CDR3 length is 14 residues. The protocol was immunoSEQ multiplex PCR, while the TCRdb copy is restricted to in-frame clones and leaves out a portion. The sample holds about 92,000 clones, approximately 79% seen once. Specimen: peripheral blood. J is TRBJ1-1 and V is TRBV10-3; a weak D match, TRBD1 (6 bases). The clonotype originates from a woman at least 80 years old with active or convalescent COVID-19. The CDR3 protein is CAISEVSGDTEAFF. The CDR3 bases are TGTGCCATCAGTGAGGTCTCAGGGGATACTGAAGCTTTCTTT.